These 21 T cell receptor beta chains were all obtained from the same sample, sequenced in a study of patients with pleural tuberculosis. TCRdb re-called the reads with MiXCR, one entry per CDR3 protein. The table records about 29,000 distinct CDR3 sequences, approximately 20% of them present only once. The sequenced sample was peripheral blood. Every receptor here comes from a human donor with pleural tuberculosis.

The chain employs TRBV6-1 and TRBJ1-1; D perhaps matches TRBD1 (5 bases). Trimming stripped 2 bases from V and 7 bases from J, with 17 bases between. This CDR3 has 15 residues. Germline assignment: CDR1 MNHNS and CDR2 SASEGT. In DNA, the CDR3 is TGTGCCAGCAGTGAACGACAGAGGCTAGTCGGTGAAGCTTTCTTT. Encoded protein: CASSERQRLVGEAFF.

CDR3 in amino acids: CASSRPTGASTDTQYF. CDR3 sequence (DNA): TGTGCCAGCAGCCGTCCGACAGGAGCTAGCACAGATACGCAGTATTTT. V is TRBV5-4 and J is TRBJ2-3; possible D gene TRBD1, 6 bases. The CDR3 covers 16 residues. The germline V and J ends were trimmed by 4 bases and 0 bases, with 15 bases remaining between them. CDR1 is SGHNT and CDR2 is YYREEE in the germline V gene (reference sequence).

As concerns this clonotype: This may arise from a read error, as a much more abundant clone is one base away. The V and J genes are TRBV5-4 and TRBJ2-1; D remains ambiguous. Germline CDR1 is SGHNT and CDR2 is YYREEE (reference sequence). The CDR3 length is 16 residues. Here the CDR3 reads CASGLDRSTSYNEQFF. The CDR3 nucleotides read TGTGCCAGCGGCTTAGATAGGTCCACTTCCTACAATGAGCAGTTCTTC.

This clonotype has ten or more counts. The chain's CDR3 is CATSRVRAPEETQYF. The CDR3 DNA follows: TGTGCCACCAGCAGAGTACGGGCCCCGGAAGAGACCCAGTACTTC. The V gene is TRBV15, the J gene TRBJ2-5; D unresolved. V dropped 1 base and J dropped 3 bases, with 12 bases sitting between them. Germline V gene lookup returns CDR1 LNHNV and CDR2 YYDKDF (reference sequence). This CDR3 spans 15 amino acids.

The CDR3 here is CSASSPGHQNTEAFF. In nucleotides, the CDR3 is TGCAGTGCCAGCAGCCCGGGACACCAGAACACTGAAGCTTTCTTT. This chain connects TRBV20-1 to TRBJ1-1; maybe TRBD1 (6 bases). CDR3 length: 15 residues. Germline CDR1 is DFQATT and CDR2 is SNEGSKA (reference sequence). Trimming removed 6 bases at V and 1 base at J, with 18 bases between.

This clonotype was seen many times. The chain has TRBV30 and TRBJ2-1; D is perhaps TRBD2 (5 bases). CDR3 length equals 11 residues. Per germline, CDR1 GTSNPN and CDR2 SVGIG (reference sequence). V dropped 4 bases and J dropped 6 bases, with 7 bases sitting between them. The CDR3 DNA sequence: TGTGCCTGGAACGCGGGCAATGAGCAGTTCTTC. It codes for CAWNAGNEQFF.

The chain carries TRBV19 and TRBJ1-5; no firm D call. The CDR3 covers 13 residues. Germline V lookup: CDR1 LNHDA, CDR2 SQIVND (reference sequence). The V end lost 4 bases, the J end lost 10 bases, and 14 bases lay between the germline ends. CDR3 nucleotide sequence: TGTGCCAGTAGTAGCCAAGGAACTGGTCCCCAGCATTTT. This encodes CASSSQGTGPQHF.

At least ten counts were recorded for this clonotype. The rearrangement joins TRBV4-1 to TRBJ2-1; 9 bases agree with TRBD1. This CDR3 region has 14 residues. CDR1 is MGHRA and CDR2 is YSYEKL in the germline V gene. The junction had 6 bases not matched to a gene; V was cut back by 4 bases and J by 8 bases. The CDR3: CASSPGQGRHEQFF. CDR3 sequence (DNA): TGCGCCAGCAGCCCCGGACAGGGGAGACATGAGCAGTTCTTC.

Many counts were recorded for this clonotype. The rearrangement links TRBV19 to TRBJ2-7; 8 nucleotides agree with TRBD1. V gave up 5 bases and J gave up 3 bases; unmatched junction bases: 6. The CDR3 length is 14 residues. Germline V CDR1 and CDR2: LNHDA, SQIVND (reference sequence). The CDR3 reads CASSSPGQGYEQYF. CDR3 coding DNA: TGTGCCAGTAGTTCCCCTGGACAGGGCTACGAGCAGTACTTC. Full variable domain (missing parts from reference TRBV19 and TRBJ2-7): DGGITQSPKYLFRKEGQNVTLSCEQNLNHDAMYWYRQDPGQGLRLIYYSQIVNDFQKGDIAEGYSVSREKKESFPLTVTSAQKNPTAFYLCASSSPGQGYEQYFGPGTRLTVT.

A word on this clonotype: A much larger clone lies a single base off, so this may be a read error. The V gene is TRBV12-3 or TRBV12-4, the J gene TRBJ1-5, with 9 bases fitting TRBD1. The CDR3 is 14 residues long. DNA for the CDR3: TGTGCCAGCAGTTGGGGACAGGGAGGTCAGCTCCAGCATTTT. Translating gives CASSWGQGGQLQHF.

This clonotype appeared many times. The chain links TRBV4-1 to TRBJ2-2; no clear D gene. CDR1 is MGHRA, CDR2 YSYEKL, per germline. The CDR3 is made up of 15 amino acids. V shed 4 bases and J shed 4 bases, with 13 bases lying between them. For the CDR3, the DNA is TGCGCCAGCAGCCCCCGGCAGTCCGGCACCGGGGAGCTGTTTTTT. Protein: CASSPRQSGTGELFF.

This clonotype rates as medium-sized. The gene calls are TRBV28 and TRBJ1-3; D not resolved. V lost 7 bases to trimming and J lost 0 bases, with 13 bases between them. This CDR3 is 15 amino acids long. Germline CDR1 and CDR2: MDHEN and SYDVKM. The CDR3 loop reads CASNQPGSSGNTIYF. The CDR3 nucleotides are TGTGCCAGCAATCAACCTGGGAGCTCTGGAAACACCATATATTTT.

Comment on this clonotype: The junction and the germline gene differ at one end; a read error may be behind it. CDR3 protein: CVSLKDSYNEQIF. Here the CDR3 DNA reads TGTGTCAGCCTGAAGGACTCGTACAATGAGCAGATCTTC. The chain has TRBV6-1 and TRBJ2-1; D possibly corresponds to TRBD2 (5 bases). Germline assignment: CDR1 MNHNS and CDR2 SASEGT. This CDR3 region has 13 residues.

Relative to its sample, this clonotype is medium-sized (0.01 to 0.1%). This chain connects TRBV6-1 to TRBJ1-5; 8 bases match TRBD1. This CDR3 is built from 14 residues. The V gene's germline CDR1 is MNHNS and CDR2 SASEGT. Trimming at V came to 6 bases and at J to 4 bases, leaving 5 bases not matched to a gene. CDR3 DNA: TGTGCCAGCAGATCGCGGACAGGGAATCAGCCCCAGCATTTT. This codes for CASRSRTGNQPQHF.

In its sample, this clonotype is medium-sized. This chain joins TRBV20-1 and TRBJ1-5, with no clear D. The CDR3 is 13 residues long. V gave up 4 bases and J gave up 0 bases, with 7 bases separating them. In germline, CDR1 is DFQATT, CDR2 SNEGSKA (reference sequence). In DNA form, the CDR3 reads TGCAGTGCTAAAGAGAATAGCAATCAGCCCCAGCATTTT. It specifies CSAKENSNQPQHF.

The sample holds many counts of this clonotype. The rearrangement joins TRBV7-6 to TRBJ2-7; perhaps TRBD2 as D (6 bases). CDR1 is SGHVS, CDR2 FNYEAQ, per germline. V was pared by 0 bases and J by 6 bases, with 9 bases between. This CDR3 contains 13 residues. CDR3 DNA: TGTGCCAGCAGCTTAGCTAGTAGCGGCGAGCAGTACTTC. This encodes CASSLASSGEQYF.

This clonotype was observed at least ten times. As DNA, the CDR3 is TGCAGCGTTGAAGAGGAGGGACAGGGTAACTATGGCTACACCTTC. Amino acid sequence: CSVEEEGQGNYGYTF. The chain carries TRBV29-1 and TRBJ1-2; 9 bases agree with TRBD1. The junction had 3 bases not matched to a gene; V was cut back by 0 bases and J by 1 base. The CDR3 is 15 amino acids. Germline-derived CDR1 and CDR2 are SQVTM and ANQGSEA.

This clonotype occurred many times. The chain couples TRBV9 to TRBJ2-1; possibly TRBD2 for D (7 bases). CDR1 and CDR2 (germline): SGDLS, YYNGEE. This CDR3 is 15 amino acids long. V lost 0 bases and J 8 bases, leaving 15 bases between the germline ends. CDR3 sequence (DNA): TGTGCCAGCAGCGTAGCTTCGGGGGGCCGTGATGAGCAGTTCTTC. Protein sequence: CASSVASGGRDEQFF.

CDR3 loop: CATSRIGKGVYEQFF. The CDR3, as DNA: TGTGCCACCAGCCGGATTGGGAAGGGTGTCTACGAGCAGTTCTTC. The chain joins TRBV24-1 to TRBJ2-1; D is ambiguous. Germline values: CDR1 KGHDR, CDR2 SFDVKD. This CDR3 is 15 amino acids long. Trimming took off 7 bases at V and 10 bases at J, with 22 bases between the two ends.

By its share, this clonotype is medium-sized (0.01 to 0.1%). V gene TRBV28 combines with J gene TRBJ1-1; 7 positions match TRBD1. In germline, CDR1 is MDHEN, CDR2 SYDVKM. The CDR3 spans 13 residues. Germline trimming cut 5 bases from V and 1 base from J; bases unmatched to any gene: 1. The DNA for the CDR3 is TGTGCCAGCAGTGGGACAGAGAACACTGAAGCTTTCTTT. It is translated as CASSGTENTEAFF.

This clonotype has ten or more counts. The chain uses TRBV7-9 and TRBJ1-2; D is perhaps TRBD1 (6 bases). The CDR3 runs 14 residues. V lost 4 bases and J 2 bases, leaving 11 bases between the germline ends. Per the germline V gene, CDR1 is SEHNR and CDR2 is FQNEAQ (reference sequence). This chain's CDR3 is CASSYPGANYGYTF. CDR3 nucleotide sequence: TGTGCCAGCAGCTACCCAGGGGCGAACTATGGCTACACCTTC.